This passage covers 2 T cell receptor beta chains from one sample sequenced in a study of blood T cell repertoires in COVID-19. Only in-frame clones appear in the TCRdb table, and some are missing; sequencing was by immunoSEQ multiplex PCR. Among over 200,000 clones listed, 65% to 85% were seen once. The source material was peripheral blood. Receptor source: a woman aged 25-40 years with COVID-19, enrolled during active disease.

The chain uses TRBV7-9 and TRBJ2-1, with 7 bases identical to TRBD2. This CDR3 region has 16 residues. Germline V lookup: CDR1 SEHNR, CDR2 FQNEAQ (reference sequence). Losses at the gene ends were 4 bases for V and 4 bases for J; bases not matched to a gene: 10. CDR3 region: CASSSPRAGPYNEQFF. The CDR3 DNA reads as TGTGCCAGCAGCTCCCCAAGAGCGGGACCTTACAATGAGCAGTTCTTC.

The CDR3 DNA reads TGTGCCAGCTCGAGGGGGCTCAGGGAAAAACTGTTTTTT. Translated: CASSRGLREKLFF. The chain recombines TRBV11-2 with TRBJ1-4, with TRBD1 identical over 7 bases. V was clipped by 8 bases and J by 8 bases; unmatched bases: 8. The CDR3 is 13 residues long. Germline CDR1 SGHAT, CDR2 FQNNGV.